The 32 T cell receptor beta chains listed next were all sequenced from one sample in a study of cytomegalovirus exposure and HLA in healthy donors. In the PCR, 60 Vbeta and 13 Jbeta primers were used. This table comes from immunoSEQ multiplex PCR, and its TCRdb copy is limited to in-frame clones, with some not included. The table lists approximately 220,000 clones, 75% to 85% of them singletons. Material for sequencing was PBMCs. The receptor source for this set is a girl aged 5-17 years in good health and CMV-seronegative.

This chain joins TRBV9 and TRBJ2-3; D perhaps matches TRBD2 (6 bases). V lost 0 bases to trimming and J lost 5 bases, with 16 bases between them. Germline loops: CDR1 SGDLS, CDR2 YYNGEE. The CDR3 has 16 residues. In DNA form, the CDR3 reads TGTGCCAGCAGCGTAGTTTCCCGCGTGCGGGGAGATACGCAGTATTTT. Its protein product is CASSVVSRVRGDTQYF.

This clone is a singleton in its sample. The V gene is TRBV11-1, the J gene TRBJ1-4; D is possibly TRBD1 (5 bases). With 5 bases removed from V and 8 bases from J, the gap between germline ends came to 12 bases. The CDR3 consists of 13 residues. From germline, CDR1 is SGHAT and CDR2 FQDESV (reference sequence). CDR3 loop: CASSLRQKEKLFF. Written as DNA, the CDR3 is TGTGCCAGCAGCCTTCGACAGAAGGAAAAACTGTTTTTT. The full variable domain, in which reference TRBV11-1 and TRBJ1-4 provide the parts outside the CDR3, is EAEVAQSPRYKITEKSQAVAFWCDPISGHATLYWYRQILGQGPELLVQFQDESVVDDSQLPKDRFSAERLKGVDSTLKIQPAELGDSAMYLCASSLRQKEKLFFGSGTQLSVL.

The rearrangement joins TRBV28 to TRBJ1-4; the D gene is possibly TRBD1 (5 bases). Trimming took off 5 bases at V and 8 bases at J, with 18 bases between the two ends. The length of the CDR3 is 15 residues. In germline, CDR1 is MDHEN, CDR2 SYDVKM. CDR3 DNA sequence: TGTGCCAGCAGTCGTGTTGGGGCGTCGGTAGAAAAACTGTTTTTT. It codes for CASSRVGASVEKLFF.

CDR3 amino acids: CSAEGTAYEQYF. CDR3 nucleotides: TGCAGCGCGGAAGGGACAGCTTACGAGCAGTACTTC. J is TRBJ2-7 and V is TRBV29-1; 7 nucleotides align to TRBD1. Trimming cost V 7 bases and J 4 bases; bases outside gene matches: 7. The V gene's germline CDR1 is SQVTM and CDR2 ANQGSEA. CDR3 length: 12 residues.

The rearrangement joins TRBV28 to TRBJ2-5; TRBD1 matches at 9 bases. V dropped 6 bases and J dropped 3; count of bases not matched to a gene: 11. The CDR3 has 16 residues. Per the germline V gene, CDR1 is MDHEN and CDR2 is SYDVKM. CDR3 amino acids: CASSKRGQGIEETQYF. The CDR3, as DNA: TGTGCCAGCAGCAAACGAGGACAGGGGATAGAAGAGACCCAGTACTTC.

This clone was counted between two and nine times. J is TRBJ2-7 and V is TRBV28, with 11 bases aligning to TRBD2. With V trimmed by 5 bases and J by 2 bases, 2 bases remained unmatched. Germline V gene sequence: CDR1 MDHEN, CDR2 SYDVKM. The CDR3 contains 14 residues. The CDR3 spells CASSGTSGTYEQYF. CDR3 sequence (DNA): TGTGCCAGCAGTGGGACTAGCGGAACCTACGAGCAGTACTTC.

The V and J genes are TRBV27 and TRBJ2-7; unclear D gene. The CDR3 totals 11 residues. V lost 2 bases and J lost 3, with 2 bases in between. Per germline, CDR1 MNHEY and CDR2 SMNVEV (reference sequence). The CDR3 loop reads CASSLRYEQYF. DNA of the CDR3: TGTGCCAGCAGTTTACGCTACGAGCAGTACTTC.

The CDR3 DNA follows: TGTGCCAGCAGCCCGGGTTGGGACAGCCGGAGGAATGAAAAACTGTTTTTT. Protein: CASSPGWDSRRNEKLFF. The chain joins TRBV5-4 to TRBJ1-4, with TRBD1 matching over 7 bases. Germline CDR1 SGHNT, CDR2 YYREEE (reference sequence). The CDR3 is 17 residues long. Germline trimming cut 4 bases from V and 5 bases from J; bases unmatched to any gene: 14.

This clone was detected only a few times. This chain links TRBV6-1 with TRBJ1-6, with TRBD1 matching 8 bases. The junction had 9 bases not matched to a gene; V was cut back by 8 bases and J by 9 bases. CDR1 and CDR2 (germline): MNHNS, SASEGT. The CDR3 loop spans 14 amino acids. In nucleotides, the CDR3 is TGTGCCAGCCACAACCGGGACAGGCTTTCACCCCTCCACTTT. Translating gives CASHNRDRLSPLHF.

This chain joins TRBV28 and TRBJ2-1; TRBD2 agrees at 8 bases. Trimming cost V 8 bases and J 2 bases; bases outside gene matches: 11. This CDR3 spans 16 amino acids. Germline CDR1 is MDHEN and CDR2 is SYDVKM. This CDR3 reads CASGQLAGGPYNEQFF. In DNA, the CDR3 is TGTGCCAGCGGACAGTTGGCGGGGGGACCCTACAATGAGCAGTTCTTC. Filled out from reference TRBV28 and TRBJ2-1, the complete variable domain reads DVKVTQSSRYLVKRTGEKVFLECVQDMDHENMFWYRQDPGLGLRLIYFSYDVKMKEKGDIPEGYSVSREKKERFSLILESASTNQTSMYLCASGQLAGGPYNEQFFGPGTRLTVL.

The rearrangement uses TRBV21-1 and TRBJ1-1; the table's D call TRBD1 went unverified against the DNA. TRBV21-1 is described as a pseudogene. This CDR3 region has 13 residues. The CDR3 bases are TGTGCCAGCAGCAAAGACAGGAACACTGAAGCTTTCTTT. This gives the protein CASSKDRNTEAFF.

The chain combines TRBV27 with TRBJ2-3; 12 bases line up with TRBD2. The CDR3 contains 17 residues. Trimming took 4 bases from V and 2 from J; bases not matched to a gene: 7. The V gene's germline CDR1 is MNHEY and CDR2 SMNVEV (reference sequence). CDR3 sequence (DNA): TGTGCCAGCAGTTCCCCCAGGACTAGCGGGAACACAGATACGCAGTATTTT. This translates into CASSSPRTSGNTDTQYF.

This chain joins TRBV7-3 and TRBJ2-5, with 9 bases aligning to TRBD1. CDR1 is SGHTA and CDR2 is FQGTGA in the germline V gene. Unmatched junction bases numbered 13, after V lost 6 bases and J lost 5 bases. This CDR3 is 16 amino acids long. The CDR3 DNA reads TGTGCCAGCAGTCGAACCGGGACAGGGTTTGGGGAGACCCAGTACTTC. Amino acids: CASSRTGTGFGETQYF.

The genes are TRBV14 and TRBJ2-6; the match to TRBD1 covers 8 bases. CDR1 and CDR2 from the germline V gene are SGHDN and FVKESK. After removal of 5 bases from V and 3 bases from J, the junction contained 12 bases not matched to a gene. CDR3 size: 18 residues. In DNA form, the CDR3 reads TGTGCCAGCAGCACCGGACAGGGTTCCCTGATTGGGGCCAACGTCCTGACTTTC. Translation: CASSTGQGSLIGANVLTF.

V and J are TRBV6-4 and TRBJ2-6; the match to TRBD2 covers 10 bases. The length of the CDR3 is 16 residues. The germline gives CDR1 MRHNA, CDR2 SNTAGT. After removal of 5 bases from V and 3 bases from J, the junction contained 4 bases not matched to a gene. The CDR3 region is CASSSLAGVGANVLTF. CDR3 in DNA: TGTGCCAGCAGTTCGCTAGCGGGGGTTGGGGCCAACGTCCTGACTTTC.

The CDR3 sequence is CASSPLQGSQETQYF. Written as DNA, the CDR3 is TGTGCCAGCTCACCACTACAGGGTTCACAAGAGACCCAGTACTTC. V usage is TRBV18 and J usage is TRBJ2-5; maybe TRBD1 (6 bases). Germline V CDR1 and CDR2: KGHSH, LQKENI. The CDR3 has 15 residues. V dropped 1 base and J dropped 2 bases, with 11 bases sitting between them.

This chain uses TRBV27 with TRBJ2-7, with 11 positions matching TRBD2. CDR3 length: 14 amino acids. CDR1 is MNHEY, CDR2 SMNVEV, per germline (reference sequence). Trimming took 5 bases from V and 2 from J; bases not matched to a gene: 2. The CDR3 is CASSLAGGAYEQYF. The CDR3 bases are TGTGCCAGCAGTCTAGCGGGGGGAGCCTACGAGCAGTACTTC.

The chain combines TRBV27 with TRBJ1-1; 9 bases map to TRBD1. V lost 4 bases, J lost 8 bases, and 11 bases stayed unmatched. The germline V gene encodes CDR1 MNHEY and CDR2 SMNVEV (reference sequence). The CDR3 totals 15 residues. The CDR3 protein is CASSSTPGQGREAFF. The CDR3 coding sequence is TGTGCCAGCAGTTCGACTCCGGGACAGGGTAGGGAAGCTTTCTTT.

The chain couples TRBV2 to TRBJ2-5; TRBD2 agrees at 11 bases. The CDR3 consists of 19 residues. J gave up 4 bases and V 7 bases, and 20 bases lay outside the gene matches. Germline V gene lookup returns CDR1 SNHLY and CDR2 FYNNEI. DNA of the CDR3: TGTGCCAGCACCGCATCCGGCACTAGCGGGGGCGAGATGTTAGAGACCCAGTACTTC. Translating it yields CASTASGTSGGEMLETQYF.

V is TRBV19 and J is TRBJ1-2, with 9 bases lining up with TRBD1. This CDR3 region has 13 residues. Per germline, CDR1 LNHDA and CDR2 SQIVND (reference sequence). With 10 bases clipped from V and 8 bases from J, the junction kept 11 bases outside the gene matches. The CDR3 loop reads CATLGQGPRGYTF. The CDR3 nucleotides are TGTGCCACCTTAGGACAGGGGCCGCGGGGCTACACCTTC.

The CDR3 here is CASTPQREVDEQYF. In nucleotides, the CDR3 is TGTGCCAGCACCCCCCAGCGGGAGGTAGACGAGCAGTACTTC. The chain carries TRBV28 and TRBJ2-7, with 9 bases matching TRBD2. This CDR3 has 14 amino acids. V shed 7 bases, J shed 5 bases, and the junction held 9 bases outside the gene matches. The germline gives CDR1 MDHEN, CDR2 SYDVKM.

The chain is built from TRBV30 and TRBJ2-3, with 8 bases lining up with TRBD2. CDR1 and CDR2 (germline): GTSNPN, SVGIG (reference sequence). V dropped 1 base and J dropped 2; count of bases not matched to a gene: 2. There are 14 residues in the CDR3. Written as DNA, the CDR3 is TGTGCCTGGAGTGGACTAGCGAACACAGATACGCAGTATTTT. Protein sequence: CAWSGLANTDTQYF.

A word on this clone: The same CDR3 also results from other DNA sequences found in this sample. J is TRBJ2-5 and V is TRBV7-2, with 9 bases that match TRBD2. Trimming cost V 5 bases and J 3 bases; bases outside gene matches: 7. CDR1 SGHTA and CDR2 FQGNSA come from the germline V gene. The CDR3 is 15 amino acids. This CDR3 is CASSRTRGGKETQYF. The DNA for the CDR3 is TGTGCCAGCAGCCGAACGCGGGGGGGAAAAGAGACCCAGTACTTC.

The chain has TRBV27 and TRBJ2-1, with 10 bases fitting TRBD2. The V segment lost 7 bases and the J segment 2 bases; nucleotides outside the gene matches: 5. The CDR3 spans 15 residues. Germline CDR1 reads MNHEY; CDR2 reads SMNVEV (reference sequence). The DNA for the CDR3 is TGTGCCAGCACACTCAGCGGGAGGGCCTACAATGAGCAGTTCTTC. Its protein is CASTLSGRAYNEQFF.

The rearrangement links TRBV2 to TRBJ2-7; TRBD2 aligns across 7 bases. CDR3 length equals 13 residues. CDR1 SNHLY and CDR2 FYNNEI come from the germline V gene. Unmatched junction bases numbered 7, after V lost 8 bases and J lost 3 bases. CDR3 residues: CASLDSGHYEQYF. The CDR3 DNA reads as TGTGCCAGCCTCGATAGCGGGCACTACGAGCAGTACTTC.

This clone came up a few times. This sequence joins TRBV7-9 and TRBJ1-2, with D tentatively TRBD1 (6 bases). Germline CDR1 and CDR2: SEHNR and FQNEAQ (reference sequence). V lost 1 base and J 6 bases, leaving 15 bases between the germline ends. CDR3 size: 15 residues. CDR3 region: CASSLGAGETDGYTF. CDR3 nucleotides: TGTGCCAGCAGCTTAGGGGCAGGGGAGACGGATGGCTACACCTTC.

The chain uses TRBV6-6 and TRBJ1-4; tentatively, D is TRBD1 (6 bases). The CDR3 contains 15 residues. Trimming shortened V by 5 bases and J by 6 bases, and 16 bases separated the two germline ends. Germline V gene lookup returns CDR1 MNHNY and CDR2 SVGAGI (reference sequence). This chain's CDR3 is CASSQGYTRDEKLFF. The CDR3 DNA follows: TGTGCCAGCAGTCAGGGGTACACAAGGGATGAAAAACTGTTTTTT.

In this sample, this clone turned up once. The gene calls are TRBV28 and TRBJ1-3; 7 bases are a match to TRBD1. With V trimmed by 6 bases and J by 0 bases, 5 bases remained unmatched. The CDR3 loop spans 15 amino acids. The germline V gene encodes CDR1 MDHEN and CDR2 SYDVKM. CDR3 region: CASSPRGRSGNTIYF. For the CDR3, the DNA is TGTGCCAGCAGCCCTAGGGGGCGCTCTGGAAACACCATATATTTT.

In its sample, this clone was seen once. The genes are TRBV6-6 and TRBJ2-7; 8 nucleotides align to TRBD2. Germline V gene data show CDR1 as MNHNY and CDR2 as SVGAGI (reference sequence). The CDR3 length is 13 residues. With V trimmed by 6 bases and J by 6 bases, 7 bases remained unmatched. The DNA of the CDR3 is TGTGCCAGCAGATACGGGGGGGGAGGCGAGCAGTACTTC. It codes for CASRYGGGGEQYF.

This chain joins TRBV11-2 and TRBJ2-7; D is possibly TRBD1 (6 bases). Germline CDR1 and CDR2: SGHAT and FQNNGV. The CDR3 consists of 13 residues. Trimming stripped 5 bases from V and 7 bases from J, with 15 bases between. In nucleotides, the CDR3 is TGTGCCAGCAGCCCACCTCCCACAGGGGAGCAGTACTTC. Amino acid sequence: CASSPPPTGEQYF.

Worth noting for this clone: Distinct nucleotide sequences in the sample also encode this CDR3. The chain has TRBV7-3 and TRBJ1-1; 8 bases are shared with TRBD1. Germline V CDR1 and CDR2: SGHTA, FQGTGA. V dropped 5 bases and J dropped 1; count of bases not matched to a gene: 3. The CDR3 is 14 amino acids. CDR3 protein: CASSPGQGNTEAFF. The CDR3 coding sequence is TGTGCCAGCAGCCCAGGACAGGGGAACACTGAAGCTTTCTTT.

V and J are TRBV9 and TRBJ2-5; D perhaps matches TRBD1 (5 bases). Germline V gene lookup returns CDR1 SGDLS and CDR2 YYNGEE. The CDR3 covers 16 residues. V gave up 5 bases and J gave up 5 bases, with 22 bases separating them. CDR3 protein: CASSKHPTESQETQYF. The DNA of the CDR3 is TGTGCCAGCAGTAAACACCCGACAGAGTCTCAGGAGACCCAGTACTTC. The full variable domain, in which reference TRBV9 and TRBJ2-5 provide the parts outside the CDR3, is DSGVTQTPKHLITATGQRVTLRCSPRSGDLSVYWYQQSLDQGLQFLIQYYNGEERAKGNILERFSAQQFPDLHSELNLSSLELGDSALYFCASSKHPTESQETQYFGPGTRLLVL.